This entry lists 16 T cell receptor beta chains sequenced from one sample in a study of blood T cell repertoires in COVID-19. Produced via immunoSEQ multiplex PCR; TCRdb's table is partial and in-frame only. Of about 190,000 clones in the sample, around 90% are singletons; the top ten hold 6.5% to 8.5%. The sequencing sample was made of peripheral blood. These TCRs come from a man aged 40-49 years with acute or convalescent COVID-19.

This chain joins TRBV19 and TRBJ1-5; D call uncertain. Germline V gene lookup returns CDR1 LNHDA and CDR2 SQIVND (reference sequence). This CDR3 has 15 amino acids. The germline V and J ends were trimmed by 7 bases and 5 bases, with 18 bases remaining between them. CDR3 sequence: CASNLRGPSHQPQHF. CDR3 nucleotides: TGTGCCAGTAACCTAAGAGGGCCTTCCCATCAGCCCCAGCATTTT. Filled out from reference TRBV19 and TRBJ1-5, the complete variable domain reads DGGITQSPKYLFRKEGQNVTLSCEQNLNHDAMYWYRQDPGQGLRLIYYSQIVNDFQKGDIAEGYSVSREKKESFPLTVTSAQKNPTAFYLCASNLRGPSHQPQHFGDGTRLSIL.

This rearrangement joins TRBV27 to TRBJ1-5; 7 nucleotides match TRBD1. The V and J ends lost 5 bases and 15 bases, in that order; junction bases with no gene match: 13. Germline V CDR1 and CDR2: MNHEY, SMNVEV (reference sequence). The CDR3 loop spans 13 amino acids. CDR3 in amino acids: CASSPNDRAVWHF. CDR3 sequence (DNA): TGTGCCAGCAGTCCGAATGACAGGGCCGTATGGCATTTT.

This clone was observed a single time. V and J are TRBV6-5 and TRBJ2-1; 7 nucleotides align to TRBD1. There are 14 residues in the CDR3. Trimming took 6 bases from V and 4 from J; bases not matched to a gene: 6. The V gene's germline CDR1 is MNHEY and CDR2 SVGAGI. CDR3 sequence (DNA): TGTGCCAGCAGCCAGGGACAGAAGTACAATGAGCAGTTCTTC. Translated, it gives CASSQGQKYNEQFF.

The V gene is TRBV7-2, the J gene TRBJ2-5; 8 bases map to TRBD2. The CDR3 loop spans 16 amino acids. CDR1 is SGHTA, CDR2 FQGNSA, per germline. V lost 2 bases, J lost 5 bases, and 10 bases stayed unmatched. The CDR3 sequence: CASSLRRGGRWETQYF. In DNA form, the CDR3 reads TGTGCCAGCAGCTTACGCCGGGGGGGCCGATGGGAGACCCAGTACTTC.

The chain employs TRBV3-1 (or the pseudogene TRBV3-2) and TRBJ2-5; D perhaps matches TRBD1 (6 bases). CDR3 length: 15 residues. Trimming stripped 6 bases from V and 2 bases from J, with 16 bases between. Germline assignment: CDR1 LGHDT and CDR2 YNNKEL (reference sequence). The CDR3, as DNA: TGTGCCAGCAGTTACTCCTGGACAGAACAAGAGACCCAGTACTTC. This sequence encodes CASSYSWTEQETQYF.

This clone was seen once. The chain joins TRBV10-1 to TRBJ2-7; D call uncertain. The CDR3 sequence is 16 residues long. The germline CDR1 and CDR2 sequences are WNHNN and SYGVQD (reference sequence). V was trimmed by 1 base and J by 3 bases, leaving 16 bases between them. Here the CDR3 reads CASSEFGCGCLYEQYF. In nucleotides, the CDR3 is TGCGCCAGCAGTGAGTTCGGGTGCGGATGCCTCTACGAGCAGTACTTC.

The chain joins TRBV19 to TRBJ1-3; 7 nucleotides match TRBD1. The CDR3 is made up of 15 amino acids. The germline V gene encodes CDR1 LNHDA and CDR2 SQIVND (reference sequence). V dropped 5 bases and J dropped 0; count of bases not matched to a gene: 4. This chain's CDR3 is CASSWDRSSGNTIYF. For the CDR3, the DNA is TGTGCCAGTAGTTGGGACAGAAGCTCTGGAAACACCATATATTTT.

The V call is TRBV7-9, the J call TRBJ2-1; D remains unclear. V lost 0 bases, J lost 0 bases, and 6 bases lay in between. Germline V gene lookup returns CDR1 SEHNR and CDR2 FQNEAQ (reference sequence). The CDR3 loop spans 15 amino acids. The CDR3 DNA sequence: TGTGCCAGCAGCTTAGCAAACAGCTCCTACAATGAGCAGTTCTTC. Protein sequence: CASSLANSSYNEQFF.

The chain couples TRBV6-5 to TRBJ1-2; TRBD1 aligns across 8 bases. V shed 6 bases and J 8 bases; nucleotides not matched to a gene: 8. The CDR3 is made up of 13 amino acids. Germline values: CDR1 MNHEY, CDR2 SVGAGI. The CDR3 DNA reads TGTGCCAGCAGCTGGACAGGGACTGAAGGCTACACCTTC. It is translated as CASSWTGTEGYTF.

The chain employs TRBV11-2 and TRBJ1-6; D remains ambiguous. Deletions cut 1 base from V and 8 bases from J, with 6 bases between. Germline V gene sequence: CDR1 SGHAT, CDR2 FQNNGV. This CDR3 contains 13 residues. CDR3 region: CASSLGGDSPLHF. In DNA form, the CDR3 reads TGTGCCAGCAGCTTAGGGGGAGATTCACCCCTCCACTTT.

This rearrangement joins TRBV4-1 to TRBJ2-2; 12 nucleotides agree with TRBD1. V lost 5 bases and J lost 3; bases outside the gene matches: 10. Germline V gene data show CDR1 as MGHRA and CDR2 as YSYEKL. The CDR3 sequence is 18 residues long. CDR3 region: CASSIRDRGLVHTGELFF. CDR3 DNA sequence: TGCGCCAGCAGCATCCGGGACAGGGGGCTCGTTCACACCGGGGAGCTGTTTTTT.

The rearrangement links TRBV6-5 to TRBJ1-1; the D gene is possibly TRBD1 (6 bases). Trimming removed 0 bases from V and 5 bases from J, with 10 bases in between. Germline V gives CDR1 MNHEY, CDR2 SVGAGI. This CDR3 comprises 14 residues. CDR3 sequence (DNA): TGTGCCAGCAGTTACTCGGGGGGGCGGACTGAAGCTTTCTTT. Translation: CASSYSGGRTEAFF.

V is TRBV24-1 and J is TRBJ2-2; 8 nucleotides line up with TRBD1. The ends lost 4 bases at V and 1 base at J; junction bases unmatched: 7. The CDR3 consists of 17 residues. Germline CDR1 is KGHDR and CDR2 is SFDVKD. The CDR3 here is CATSDGSGTGNTGELFF. The CDR3, as DNA: TGTGCCACCAGTGACGGATCCGGGACAGGGAACACCGGGGAGCTGTTTTTT.

The chain carries TRBV30 and TRBJ1-6, with D maybe TRBD1 (5 bases). This CDR3 contains 15 residues. Germline V gives CDR1 GTSNPN, CDR2 SVGIG (reference sequence). Deletions cut 3 bases from V and 8 bases from J, with 17 bases between. The CDR3 coding sequence is TGTGCCTGGAGATACGGGGGGAGCTACGATTCACCCCTCCACTTT. Its translation: CAWRYGGSYDSPLHF.

The chain employs TRBV5-8 and TRBJ1-1; D not certain. CDR3 length: 12 residues. Germline assignment: CDR1 SGHTS and CDR2 YDEGEE. V shed 1 base and J shed 4 bases, with 5 bases lying between them. CDR3 amino acids: CASSLQFTEAFF. The CDR3 DNA follows: TGTGCCAGCAGCTTGCAGTTCACTGAAGCTTTCTTT. Together with reference TRBV5-8 and TRBJ1-1, the CDR3 gives the full variable domain: EAGVTQSPTHLIKTRGQQATLRCSPISGHTSVYWYQQALGLGLQFLLWYDEGEERNRGNFPPRFSGRQFPNYSSELNVNALELEDSALYLCASSLQFTEAFFGQGTRLTVV.

The V call is TRBV6-5, the J call TRBJ2-2, with 11 bases lining up with TRBD1. This CDR3 has 15 amino acids. The germline gives CDR1 MNHEY, CDR2 SVGAGI. Trimming took 5 bases from V and 6 from J; bases not matched to a gene: 5. The CDR3 region has the DNA TGTGCCAGCAGTCGGGACAGGGGGGATGCCGGGGAGCTGTTTTTT. Encoded protein: CASSRDRGDAGELFF.